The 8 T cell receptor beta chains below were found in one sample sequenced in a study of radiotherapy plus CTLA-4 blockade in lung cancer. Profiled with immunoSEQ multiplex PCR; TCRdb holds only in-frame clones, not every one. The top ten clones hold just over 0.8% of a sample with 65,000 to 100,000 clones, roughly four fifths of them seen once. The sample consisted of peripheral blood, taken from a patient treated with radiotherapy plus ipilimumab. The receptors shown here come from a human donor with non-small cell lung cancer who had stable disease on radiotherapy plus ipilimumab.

The CDR3 DNA reads as TGCAGCGCAGATCTGGGGGACACAGATACGCAGTATTTT. This translates into CSADLGDTDTQYF. The J gene is TRBJ2-3, the V gene TRBV29-1, with D tentatively TRBD1 or TRBD2 (5 bases each). The CDR3 length is 13 residues. The V and J ends lost 7 bases and 2 bases respectively, with 13 bases between them. Germline V lookup: CDR1 SQVTM, CDR2 ANQGSEA.

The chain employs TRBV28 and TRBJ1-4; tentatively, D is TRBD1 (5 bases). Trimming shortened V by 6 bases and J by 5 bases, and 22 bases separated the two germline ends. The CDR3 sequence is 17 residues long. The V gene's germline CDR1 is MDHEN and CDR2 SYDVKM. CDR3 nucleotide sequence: TGTGCCAGCAGAAGTTCTCAATATGGGACGGAGAATGAAAAACTGTTTTTT. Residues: CASRSSQYGTENEKLFF.

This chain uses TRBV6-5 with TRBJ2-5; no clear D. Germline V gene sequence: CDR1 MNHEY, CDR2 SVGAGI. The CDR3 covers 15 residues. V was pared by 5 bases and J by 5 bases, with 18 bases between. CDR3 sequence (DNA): TGTGCCAGCAGTGCACTCGGACGGAGTGAGGAGACCCAGTACTTC. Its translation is CASSALGRSEETQYF.

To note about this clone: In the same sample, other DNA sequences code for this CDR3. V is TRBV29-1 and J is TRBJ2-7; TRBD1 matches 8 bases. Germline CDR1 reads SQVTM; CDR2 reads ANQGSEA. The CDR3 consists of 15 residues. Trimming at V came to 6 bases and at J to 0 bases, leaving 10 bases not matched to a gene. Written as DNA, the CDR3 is TGCAGCGTATCCGGGACAGGACAGAGCTCCTACGAGCAGTACTTC. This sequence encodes CSVSGTGQSSYEQYF.

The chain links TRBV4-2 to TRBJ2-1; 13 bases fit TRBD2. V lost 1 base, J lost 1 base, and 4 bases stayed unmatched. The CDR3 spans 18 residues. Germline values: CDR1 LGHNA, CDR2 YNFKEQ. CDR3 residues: CASSQATSGGASYNEQFF. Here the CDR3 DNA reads TGTGCCAGCAGCCAAGCTACTAGCGGGGGGGCGTCCTACAATGAGCAGTTCTTC.

CDR3 amino acids: CATAPGQTYYGYTF. The CDR3 DNA reads as TGTGCCACCGCCCCGGGACAGACCTACTATGGCTACACCTTC. The chain recombines TRBV19 with TRBJ1-2; 7 bases are shared with TRBD1. The CDR3 runs to 14 residues. CDR1 and CDR2 (germline): LNHDA, SQIVND (reference sequence). J gave up 3 bases and V 10 bases, and 11 bases lay outside the gene matches.

The CDR3 DNA reads TGTGCCAAGGGCACCACAGATACGCAGTATTTT. This gives the protein CAKGTTDTQYF. This sequence joins TRBV7-2 and TRBJ2-3; no reliable D call. Germline-derived CDR1 and CDR2 are SGHTA and FQGNSA. This CDR3 comprises 11 residues. V lost 10 bases to trimming and J lost 2 bases, with 7 bases between them.

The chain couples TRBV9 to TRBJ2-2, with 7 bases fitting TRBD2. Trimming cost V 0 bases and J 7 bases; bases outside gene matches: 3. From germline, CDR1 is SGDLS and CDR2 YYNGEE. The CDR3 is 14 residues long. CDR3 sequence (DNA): TGTGCCAGCAGCGTAGGGTTAGCGGGCGGGGAGCTGTTTTTT. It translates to CASSVGLAGGELFF.